This T cell receptor beta chain was recorded in a study of blood T cell repertoires in COVID-19. The wider study: The study drew acute and convalescent COVID-19 samples from the United States, Italy and Spain. T cells, B-cell-depleted T cells, or PBMCs provided the cDNA or gDNA that served as material.

With 7 bases removed from V and 2 bases from J, the gap between germline ends came to 9 bases. CDR3 length equals 13 residues. CDR1 and CDR2 from the germline V gene are LNHDA and SQIVND (reference sequence). Per the original data handling: Amplification of reference gene primers provided the estimated nucleated cell counts. Generated by immunoSEQ multiplex PCR, the TCRdb table keeps only in-frame clones and is missing some. That table is the source of V, J and clone size, and D and trimming were worked out from the DNA. The sample has roughly 130,000 clones, about 79% seen once; the top ten hold roughly 15%.

The sequenced sample was peripheral blood. The V gene is TRBV19, the J gene TRBJ2-1; D possibly corresponds to TRBD1 (6 bases). The TCR sequence derives from a woman aged 45 to 65 with acute or convalescent COVID-19. This CDR3 reads CASNRDTYNEQFF. The CDR3 DNA sequence: TGTGCCAGTAATCGGGACACCTACAATGAGCAGTTCTTC.